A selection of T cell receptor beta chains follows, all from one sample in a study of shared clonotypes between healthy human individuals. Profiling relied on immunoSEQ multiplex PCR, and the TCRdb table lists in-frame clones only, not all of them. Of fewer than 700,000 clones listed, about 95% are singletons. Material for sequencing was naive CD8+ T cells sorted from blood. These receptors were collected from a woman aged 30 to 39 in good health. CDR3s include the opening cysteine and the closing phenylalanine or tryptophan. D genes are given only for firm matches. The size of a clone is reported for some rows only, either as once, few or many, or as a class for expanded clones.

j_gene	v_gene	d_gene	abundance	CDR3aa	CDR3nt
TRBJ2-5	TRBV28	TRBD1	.	CASRGRTGGVLETQYF	TGTGCCAGCAGGGGTCGGACAGGGGGCGTCTTAGAGACCCAGTACTTC
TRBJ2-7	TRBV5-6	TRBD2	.	CASSRGGGTYEQYF	TGTGCCAGCAGCCGGGGGGGCGGAACCTACGAGCAGTACTTC
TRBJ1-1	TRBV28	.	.	CASSLRGDYVNTEAFF	TGTGCCAGCAGTTTACGAGGGGACTACGTGAACACTGAAGCTTTCTTT
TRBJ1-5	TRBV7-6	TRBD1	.	CASSSGRGLHQPQHF	TGTGCCAGCAGCTCCGGCAGGGGGCTGCATCAGCCCCAGCATTTT
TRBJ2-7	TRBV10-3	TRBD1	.	CAISEPRQGYEQYF	TGTGCCATCAGCGAACCCAGACAGGGTTACGAGCAGTACTTC
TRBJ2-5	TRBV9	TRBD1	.	CASSIGQGQETQYF	TGTGCCAGCAGCATCGGACAGGGCCAAGAGACCCAGTACTTC
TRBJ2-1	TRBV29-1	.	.	CSLPFDNEQFF	TGCAGCCTCCCCTTCGACAATGAGCAGTTCTTC
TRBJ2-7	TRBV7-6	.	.	CASMGGLPREQYF	TGTGCCAGCATGGGGGGACTCCCACGCGAGCAGTACTTC
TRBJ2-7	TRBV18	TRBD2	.	CASSPRGHPGLASYEQYF	TGTGCCAGCTCACCACGGGGACATCCGGGACTAGCTTCCTACGAGCAGTACTTC
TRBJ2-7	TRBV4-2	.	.	CASSFGPGEQYF	TGTGCCAGCAGCTTCGGACCGGGCGAGCAGTACTTC
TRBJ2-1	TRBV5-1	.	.	CASRPRERDEQFF	TGCGCCAGCCGGCCTCGGGAGAGGGATGAGCAGTTCTTC
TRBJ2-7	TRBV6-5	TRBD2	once	CASSYSFSGRVYEQYF	TGTGCCAGCAGTTACTCCTTTAGCGGGAGAGTTTACGAGCAGTACTTC
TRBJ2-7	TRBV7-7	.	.	CASSTYVVNLTYEQYF	TGTGCCAGCAGCACCTACGTGGTGAACCTTACCTACGAGCAGTACTTC
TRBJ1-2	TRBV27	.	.	CASSLSPPNYGYTF	TGTGCCAGCAGTTTATCGCCACCTAACTATGGCTACACCTTC
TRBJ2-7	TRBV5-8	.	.	CASSLWGMDGEQYF	TGTGCCAGCAGCTTATGGGGTATGGACGGCGAGCAGTACTTC